This T cell receptor (beta chain) was recorded in a study of long-term antiretroviral therapy in people with HIV. Researchers ran immunoSEQ v3.0 at survey level. Using immunoSEQ multiplex PCR, the repertoire was profiled, and TCRdb retains in-frame clones only, with some absent. Of 20,000 to 25,000 clones in the sample, roughly 80% were seen once. CDR3 length equals 15 residues. From germline, CDR1 is SGHRS and CDR2 YFSETQ. Trimming removed 6 bases from V and 1 base from J, with 15 bases in between. Treatment for every participant with HIV took place in the United States. The origin of this receptor is a woman aged 35 to 49 with HIV. J is TRBJ2-3 and V is TRBV5-1; a weak D match, TRBD1 (6 bases). The input for sequencing was unsorted PBMCs, taken 1.1 years before starting antiretroviral therapy. CDR3 in amino acids: CASKQGRGGTDTQYF. The DNA for the CDR3 is TGCGCCAGCAAACAGGGTCGAGGAGGCACAGATACGCAGTATTTT.